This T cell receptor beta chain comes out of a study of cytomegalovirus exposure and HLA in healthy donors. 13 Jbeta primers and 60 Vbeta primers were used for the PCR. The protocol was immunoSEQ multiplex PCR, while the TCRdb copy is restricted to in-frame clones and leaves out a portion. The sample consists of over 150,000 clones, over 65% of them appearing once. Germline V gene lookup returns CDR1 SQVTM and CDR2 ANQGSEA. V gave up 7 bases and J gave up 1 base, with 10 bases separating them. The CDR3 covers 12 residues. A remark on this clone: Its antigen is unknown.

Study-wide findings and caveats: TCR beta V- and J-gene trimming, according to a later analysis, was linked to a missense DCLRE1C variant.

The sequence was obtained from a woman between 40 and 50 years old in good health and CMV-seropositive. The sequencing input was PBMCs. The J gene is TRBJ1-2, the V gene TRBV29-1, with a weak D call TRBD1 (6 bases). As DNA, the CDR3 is TGCAGCGCCGAGGGGGATAACTATGGCTACACCTTC. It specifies CSAEGDNYGYTF.